The entry that follows covers one T cell receptor (beta chain) sequence. As yet, its antigen is unknown. This specimen comes from a study of shared clonotypes between healthy human individuals. Study-level information: Donors, aged 18 to 49, were a couple of women and three men.

Study-level points and caveats: It was the non-shared clonotypes that had lower generation probabilities than clonotypes shared by all four donors.

Terminally differentiated effector memory CD45RA+ cells were excluded by CCR7 positive selection of CD45RO-negative cells. Investigators spread the genomic DNA of each subset evenly over several immunoSEQ plates. Method: immunoSEQ multiplex PCR; TCRdb's copy keeps in-frame clones and lacks some. This sample has around 2.1 million clones, with more than 85% found just once. The clonotype comes from a man aged 18-30 years in good health. Some clones in this sample may be carry-over from other donors' samples. Material for sequencing was naive CD8+ T cells from PBMCs.

The CDR3 nucleotides read TGTGCCACTGCTAGCGGGGTGTACCAAGAGACCCAGTACTTC. Its protein product is CATASGVYQETQYF. V and J are TRBV28 and TRBJ2-5; 9 bases line up with TRBD2. Germline values: CDR1 MDHEN, CDR2 SYDVKM. V was pared by 10 bases and J by 0 bases, with 6 bases of the junction left unmatched. The CDR3 contains 14 residues. Variable domain in full (rest from reference TRBV28 and TRBJ2-5): DVKVTQSSRYLVKRTGEKVFLECVQDMDHENMFWYRQDPGLGLRLIYFSYDVKMKEKGDIPEGYSVSREKKERFSLILESASTNQTSMYLCATASGVYQETQYFGPGTRLLVL.